This is a list of T cell receptor beta chains from one sample in a study of CD8 T cells in ankylosing spondylitis. TCRdb used MiXCR to reprocess the 5' RACE reads, holding one entry per CDR3 protein. This table holds some 350,000 distinct CDR3 sequences, roughly 14% found once. The sequencing input was blood, either unsorted or a sorted T cell fraction (not recorded which). All receptors derive from a male donor with ankylosing spondylitis or in good health (not recorded which). The CDR3 runs from the conserved cysteine through the conserved F or W. D genes are given only for firm matches. A clone size is listed for some rows: how often the clone was seen (once, few, many), or a class if it is expanded.

v_gene: TRBV29-1
d_gene: NA
j_gene: TRBJ1-2
abundance: NA
CDR3nt: TGCAGCGTTGTTCGAGGGAACTATGGCTACACCTTC
CDR3aa: CSVVRGNYGYTF

v_gene: TRBV7-9
d_gene: TRBD2
j_gene: TRBJ2-7
abundance: few
CDR3nt: TGTGCCAGCAGTCTAGCGGGGACCCACTGGGAGCAGTACTTC
CDR3aa: CASSLAGTHWEQYF

v_gene: TRBV6-1
d_gene: TRBD1
j_gene: TRBJ2-2
abundance: NA
CDR3nt: TGTGCCAGCAGAAAACAGGGGGCCGGGGAGCTGTTTTTT
CDR3aa: CASRKQGAGELFF

v_gene: TRBV29-1
d_gene: NA
j_gene: TRBJ2-6
abundance: NA
CDR3nt: TGCAGCGTCCAGGGCCCCCCTGGGGCCAACGTCCTGACTTTC
CDR3aa: CSVQGPPGANVLTF

v_gene: TRBV20-1
d_gene: TRBD2
j_gene: TRBJ2-1
abundance: NA
CDR3nt: TGCAGTGCTGCGGCTAGCGGGAGGGCCAATGAGCAGTTCTTC
CDR3aa: CSAAASGRANEQFF

v_gene: TRBV11-3
d_gene: NA
j_gene: TRBJ2-3
abundance: few
CDR3nt: TGTGCCAGCCGAGGGTTCACAGATACGCAGTATTTT
CDR3aa: CASRGFTDTQYF

v_gene: TRBV11-2
d_gene: TRBD1
j_gene: TRBJ2-7
abundance: once
CDR3nt: TGTGCCAGCAGCTTAGGACAGGGGATTGCCTACGAGCAGTACTTC
CDR3aa: CASSLGQGIAYEQYF

v_gene: TRBV5-1
d_gene: NA
j_gene: TRBJ2-7
abundance: few
CDR3nt: TGCGCCAGCAGCTTGGACGCCCGGGAGCAGTACTTC
CDR3aa: CASSLDAREQYF

v_gene: TRBV5-1
d_gene: NA
j_gene: TRBJ1-4
abundance: many
CDR3nt: TGCGCCAGCAGCCTAGGAGACAGAACTAATGAAAAACTGTTTTTT
CDR3aa: CASSLGDRTNEKLFF

v_gene: TRBV5-1
d_gene: TRBD2
j_gene: TRBJ2-5
abundance: NA
CDR3nt: TGCGCCAGCAGCTTGGCGGCTAGCGGAAAAGAGACCCAGTACTTC
CDR3aa: CASSLAASGKETQYF

v_gene: TRBV6-5
d_gene: NA
j_gene: TRBJ1-5
abundance: many
CDR3nt: TGTGCCAGCAGTTACTCAGGGGGGGGTCAGCCCCAGCATTTT
CDR3aa: CASSYSGGGQPQHF

v_gene: TRBV7-8
d_gene: TRBD2
j_gene: TRBJ2-3
abundance: NA
CDR3nt: TGTGCCAGCAGCTCTAGCGGGAGAGGGACAGATACGCAGTATTTT
CDR3aa: CASSSSGRGTDTQYF

v_gene: TRBV20-1
d_gene: TRBD2
j_gene: TRBJ2-5
abundance: few
CDR3nt: TGCAGTGCTACGGACGTTGGACTAGCACAGGAGACCCAGTACTTC
CDR3aa: CSATDVGLAQETQYF